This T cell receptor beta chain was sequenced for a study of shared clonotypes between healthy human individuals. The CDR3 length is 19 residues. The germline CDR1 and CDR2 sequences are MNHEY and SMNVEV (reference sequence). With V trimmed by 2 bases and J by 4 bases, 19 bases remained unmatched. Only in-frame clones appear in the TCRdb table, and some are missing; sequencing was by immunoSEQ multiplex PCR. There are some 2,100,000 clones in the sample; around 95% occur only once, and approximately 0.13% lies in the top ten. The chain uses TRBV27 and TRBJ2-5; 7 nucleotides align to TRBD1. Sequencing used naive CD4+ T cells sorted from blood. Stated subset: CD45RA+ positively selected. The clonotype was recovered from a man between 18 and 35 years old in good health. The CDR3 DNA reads TGTGCCAGCAGTTTACCGAAAACGGAGCGGACAGGAGGCGGAGAGACCCAGTACTTC. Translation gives CASSLPKTERTGGGETQYF.